The 15 T cell receptor beta chains below were found in one sample sequenced in a study of spatial heterogeneity in lung cancer. TCRdb passed the 5' RACE reads through MiXCR, listing each CDR3 protein once. Of about 36,000 distinct CDR3 sequences in the sample, around 5.5% are singletons; the top ten hold around 28%. The sample's time point: sample taken at primary tumor resection. TCRs were sequenced from unsorted whole RNA of tumor, nontumor lung or PBMC. Sequenced here: PBMCs, sampled at surgery. Receptors were obtained from a female donor with early-stage non-small cell lung cancer.

This clonotype has just a few counts. The chain is built from TRBV27 and TRBJ2-1; 10 bases map to TRBD1. The CDR3 runs to 17 residues. Trimming took 4 bases from V and 5 from J; bases not matched to a gene: 11. CDR1 MNHEY and CDR2 SMNVEV come from the germline V gene (reference sequence). CDR3 protein: CASSYYTGTGADNEQFF. CDR3 coding DNA: TGTGCCAGCAGTTACTATACCGGGACAGGGGCAGACAATGAGCAGTTCTTC.

This clonotype was counted many times. The V and J genes are TRBV7-9 and TRBJ2-5; 8 bases are shared with TRBD1. V trimming: 5 bases; J trimming: 1 base; junction bases outside the gene matches: 6. CDR1 is SEHNR, CDR2 FQNEAQ, per germline (reference sequence). This CDR3 is built from 15 residues. CDR3 protein: CASSLRTGPQETQYF. The CDR3 bases are TGTGCCAGCAGCCTCCGGACAGGGCCCCAAGAGACCCAGTACTTC.

There are many counts of this clonotype. V gene TRBV7-2 combines with J gene TRBJ2-3, with 7 bases that match TRBD2. V was clipped by 2 bases and J by 6 bases; unmatched bases: 2. The CDR3 is 13 residues long. Germline CDR1 reads SGHTA; CDR2 reads FQGNSA. CDR3 bases: TGTGCCAGCAGCTTACAGGGAGGGGATACGCAGTATTTT. It specifies CASSLQGGDTQYF.

This clonotype was picked up many times. The CDR3 region has the DNA TGCAGTGCTAGAGAGCGGACTAGCGGGAGGGCCGTTCAGTTCTTC. This translates into CSARERTSGRAVQFF. The chain carries TRBV20-1 and TRBJ2-1, with TRBD2 matching over 15 bases. CDR3 length equals 15 residues. J lost 13 bases, V lost 0 bases, and 7 bases had no gene match. In germline, CDR1 is DFQATT, CDR2 SNEGSKA (reference sequence).

At least ten counts were recorded for this clonotype. This chain joins TRBV2 and TRBJ1-5; D unresolved. This CDR3 is 15 amino acids long. Per germline, CDR1 SNHLY and CDR2 FYNNEI. The V end lost 0 bases, the J end lost 7 bases, and 13 bases lay between the germline ends. This CDR3 reads CASSEALPGFQPQHF. The CDR3, as DNA: TGTGCCAGCAGTGAAGCGCTTCCGGGTTTCCAGCCCCAGCATTTT.

This clonotype was seen many times. The rearrangement uses TRBV2 and TRBJ2-7; unclear D gene. The V gene's germline CDR1 is SNHLY and CDR2 FYNNEI. This CDR3 comprises 13 residues. V lost 2 bases and J 2 bases, leaving 7 bases between the germline ends. CDR3 protein: CASSEQEAYEQYF. DNA for the CDR3: TGTGCCAGCAGTGAACAGGAAGCCTACGAGCAGTACTTC.

This clonotype was detected a few times. CDR3 sequence reads: CASSEQQTGELFF. DNA of the CDR3: TGTGCCAGCAGTGAACAACAGACCGGGGAGCTGTTTTTT. The chain recombines TRBV2 with TRBJ2-2, with D unclear. CDR1 is SNHLY and CDR2 is FYNNEI in the germline V gene. The germline V and J ends were trimmed by 2 bases and 5 bases, with 6 bases remaining between them. There are 13 residues in the CDR3.

This clonotype was recorded many times. The rearrangement links TRBV18 to TRBJ1-1; 7 positions agree with TRBD1. J gave up 2 bases and V 5 bases, and 8 bases lay outside the gene matches. The CDR3 has 15 amino acids. Germline CDR1 reads KGHSH; CDR2 reads LQKENI. CDR3 nucleotide sequence: TGTGCCAGCTCAATTCTCCGGGACAGAAACACTGAAGCTTTCTTT. As protein: CASSILRDRNTEAFF. Using reference TRBV18 and TRBJ1-1 for the parts outside the CDR3, the full variable domain is NAGVMQNPRHLVRRRGQEARLRCSPMKGHSHVYWYRQLPEEGLKFMVYLQKENIIDESGMPKERFSAEFPKEGPSILRIQQVVRGDSAAYFCASSILRDRNTEAFFGQGTRLTVV.

This clonotype has a count of ten or more. The chain couples TRBV27 to TRBJ2-2; either TRBD1 or TRBD2 may fit D (6 bases each). Trimming cost V 6 bases and J 5 bases, with 22 bases left between them. Germline V lookup: CDR1 MNHEY, CDR2 SMNVEV (reference sequence). The CDR3 is made up of 17 amino acids. The CDR3 sequence: CASSPLRGHKGTGELFF. DNA of the CDR3: TGTGCCAGCAGCCCCCTTCGGGGGCATAAGGGGACCGGGGAGCTGTTTTTT.

In its sample, this clonotype was seen many times. The gene calls are TRBV29-1 and TRBJ2-5, with D possibly being TRBD2 (5 bases). This CDR3 region has 12 residues. CDR1 is SQVTM and CDR2 is ANQGSEA in the germline V gene. Trimming pared 6 bases from V and 1 base from J, leaving 9 bases between. This CDR3 reads CSVGSGQETQYF. Written as DNA, the CDR3 is TGCAGCGTGGGGAGCGGCCAAGAGACCCAGTACTTC.

This clonotype was counted many times. The chain combines TRBV7-9 with TRBJ2-7; 8 bases map to TRBD1. The CDR3 length is 18 residues. J gave up 4 bases and V 1 base, and 15 bases lay outside the gene matches. Looked up from germline, CDR1 is SEHNR and CDR2 is FQNEAQ (reference sequence). CDR3 DNA sequence: TGTGCCAGCAGCTTAGTGGGCCGCGGAGGGACAGGACATTACGAGCAGTACTTC. Amino acids: CASSLVGRGGTGHYEQYF.

This clonotype was observed a handful of times. The chain employs TRBV20-1 and TRBJ2-4; D is perhaps TRBD1 or TRBD2 (5 bases each). The germline V and J ends were trimmed by 6 bases and 8 bases, with 17 bases remaining between them. This CDR3 region has 13 residues. Germline lookup yields CDR1 DFQATT and CDR2 SNEGSKA (reference sequence). For the CDR3, the DNA is TGCAGTGCGCTCAACCCCGGGACGGACATTCAGTACTTC. This gives the protein CSALNPGTDIQYF.

The sample holds a few counts of this clonotype. The genes are TRBV28 and TRBJ1-5; D is unclear. CDR3 size: 15 residues. Trimming cost V 3 bases and J 5 bases, with 14 bases left between them. The germline CDR1 and CDR2 sequences are MDHEN and SYDVKM. The CDR3 nucleotides are TGTGCCAGCAGTTTCGGACCCCAATTGTATCAGCCCCAGCATTTT. Protein: CASSFGPQLYQPQHF. Complete variable domain (other parts from reference TRBV28 and TRBJ1-5): DVKVTQSSRYLVKRTGEKVFLECVQDMDHENMFWYRQDPGLGLRLIYFSYDVKMKEKGDIPEGYSVSREKKERFSLILESASTNQTSMYLCASSFGPQLYQPQHFGDGTRLSIL.

This clonotype was counted ten times or more. V usage is TRBV27 and J usage is TRBJ1-4, with D hard to call. CDR1 and CDR2 from the germline V gene are MNHEY and SMNVEV (reference sequence). The germline V and J ends were trimmed by 3 bases and 7 bases, with 9 bases remaining between them. This CDR3 region has 13 residues. The CDR3 region is CASSFKYREKLFF. Written as DNA, the CDR3 is TGTGCCAGCAGTTTTAAATACCGTGAAAAACTGTTTTTT.

In this sample, this clonotype turned up a few times. The V and J genes are TRBV2 and TRBJ1-4; D is uncertain. Germline V gives CDR1 SNHLY, CDR2 FYNNEI. The V end lost 6 bases, the J end lost 16 bases, and 15 bases lay between the germline ends. The CDR3 loop spans 11 amino acids. The CDR3 DNA sequence: TGTGCCAGCAGGGAGGAAGGGCCACCGTTTTTT. Translating gives CASREEGPPFF.